This TCR beta chain was recovered during a study of T cells after yellow fever vaccination (dated by TCRdb to about 2019). For the study in its entirety: The SMART-Seq v4 Ultra Low Input RNA kit was used to prepare libraries from fractions with low cell numbers. Bulk TCR alpha and beta repertoires were sequenced longitudinally to track T-cell clones before and after primary and booster YFV17D yellow fever vaccination. Blood samples were taken at several timepoints before and after primary and secondary immunization, and bulk PBMC replicates and cell subsets were isolated. Two healthy male donors, one aged 18 to 30 and one aged 30 to 40 years, were included in the cohort. General findings and caveats noted by the study authors: The study included only a couple of donors, which limits how far the findings can be generalized. Compared with the primary T-cell response, the secondary T-cell response was faster but weaker, reaching its peak on day 5 rather than on day 15. Most clones expanded after primary vaccination (around 96% of CD4 and 88% of CD8) were re-detected after the booster, suggesting that broad memory maintenance occurred. A small fraction of clonotypes showed up in both the CD4 and CD8 compartments, probably as a result of convergent recombination. Computational filtering was required because FACS-sorted repertoires could contain abundant contaminating clonotypes from the bulk population.

At the junction V is shortened by 1 base and J by 4 bases, with 13 bases in between. The germline V gene (reference sequence) gives CDR1 as LGHDT and CDR2 as YNNKEL. The CDR3 spans 15 residues, from the cysteine through the phenylalanine. Kept here is only the CDR3 DNA, which spans 45 bases and is read in frame from base 1. The run used an Illumina NovaSeq 6000. TCR cDNA was made using 5'RACE template switching, a step that added a universal primer site and unique molecular identifiers. Priming for cDNA synthesis came from both the TCR alpha and TCR beta constant segments. Libraries were amplified in two PCR steps, with sample barcodes and sequencing adapters added in the second step. Libraries were sequenced on Illumina HiSeq 2500 (2x100 bp) or NovaSeq (2x150 bp). As for the authors' bioinformatics: Reads were demultiplexed and collapsed into UMI consensus sequences with MIGEC, and V(D)J alignment was performed with MiXCR. Clonotypes responding to the vaccine were identified with edgeR on replicate PBMC samples, with the criteria of FDR below 0.01 and a log2 fold change above 5 up to day 15. CD4 or CD8 identity was assigned to each bulk clonotype according to whether the clonotype was present at higher abundance in the sequenced CD4 repertoire or the sequenced CD8 repertoire. TCRdb passed the public sequencing reads through fastp at Q25 and MiXCR, retaining productive beta sequences. Rows are combined by CDR3 protein, so each entry shows the most common genes and DNA. The V and J calls reflect TCRdb's pipeline rather than the authors' work. This sample lists 400,000 to 450,000 distinct CDR3 sequences; over 15% were detected once. 15% to 20% of the sample comes from the top ten.

This clonotype was counted ten times or more. Its antigen specificity is not known. No clone much larger than this one lies a single base away; base qualities are absent. The treatment or condition tag for this specimen amounts to: live attenuated yellow fever vaccine strain. At each blood-draw timepoint, two biological replicates of bulk PBMCs were collected. A standard Ficoll-Paque protocol was used to isolate PBMCs from peripheral blood. TriZol was used to extract RNA from bulk PBMCs, CD4 and CD8 fractions, and dextramer-positive and dextramer-negative fractions. This TCR was recovered from a man aged 18 to 35 who received the YFV17D yellow fever vaccine. The sequence links TRBV3-1 to TRBJ1-2; the D gene cannot be resolved reliably. This specimen consisted of PBMCs, obtained before the yellow fever booster vaccination. This receptor has the CDR3 CASSQGRAKPYGYTF. The DNA is as follows: TGTGCCAGCAGCCAAGGGAGAGCTAAGCCCTATGGCTACACCTTC.